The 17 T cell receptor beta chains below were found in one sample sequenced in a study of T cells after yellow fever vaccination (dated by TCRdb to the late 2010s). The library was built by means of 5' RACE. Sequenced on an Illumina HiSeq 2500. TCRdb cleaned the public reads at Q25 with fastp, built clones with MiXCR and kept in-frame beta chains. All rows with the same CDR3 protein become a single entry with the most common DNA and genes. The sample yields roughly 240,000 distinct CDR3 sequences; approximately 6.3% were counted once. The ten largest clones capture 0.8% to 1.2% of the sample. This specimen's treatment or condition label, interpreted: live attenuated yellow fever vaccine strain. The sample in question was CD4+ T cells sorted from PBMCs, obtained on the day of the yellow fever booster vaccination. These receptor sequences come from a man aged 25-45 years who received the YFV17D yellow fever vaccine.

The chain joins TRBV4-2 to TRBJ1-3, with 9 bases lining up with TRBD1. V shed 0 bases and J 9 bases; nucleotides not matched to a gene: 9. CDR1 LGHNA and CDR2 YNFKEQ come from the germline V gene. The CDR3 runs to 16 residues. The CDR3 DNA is TGTGCCAGCAGCCAAGACCTCACAGGGGGCGCTGGCACCATATATTTT. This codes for CASSQDLTGGAGTIYF.

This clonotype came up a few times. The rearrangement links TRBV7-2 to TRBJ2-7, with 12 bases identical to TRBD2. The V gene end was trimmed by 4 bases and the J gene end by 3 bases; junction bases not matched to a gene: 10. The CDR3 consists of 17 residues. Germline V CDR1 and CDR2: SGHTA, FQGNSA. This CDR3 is CASSSTGTSGSLYEQYF. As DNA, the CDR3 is TGTGCCAGCAGCTCCACCGGGACTAGCGGGTCCCTCTACGAGCAGTACTTC.

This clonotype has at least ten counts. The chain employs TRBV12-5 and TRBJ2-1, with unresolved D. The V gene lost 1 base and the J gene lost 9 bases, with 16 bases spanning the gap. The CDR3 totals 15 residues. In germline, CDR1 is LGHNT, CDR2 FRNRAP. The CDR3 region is CASGLGPRDNIEQFF. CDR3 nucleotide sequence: TGTGCTAGTGGTTTGGGGCCAAGGGATAATATTGAGCAGTTCTTC. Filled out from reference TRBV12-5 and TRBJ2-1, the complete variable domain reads DARVTQTPRHKVTEMGQEVTMRCQPILGHNTVFWYRQTMMQGLELLAYFRNRAPLDDSGMPKDRFSAEMPDATLATLKIQPSEPRDSAVYFCASGLGPRDNIEQFFGPGTRLTVL.

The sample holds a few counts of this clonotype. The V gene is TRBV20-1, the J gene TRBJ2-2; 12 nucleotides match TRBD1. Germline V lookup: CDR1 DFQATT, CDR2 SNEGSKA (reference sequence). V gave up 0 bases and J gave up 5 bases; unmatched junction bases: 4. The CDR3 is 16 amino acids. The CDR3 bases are TGCAGTGCTAGAGATGGGGGACAGGGGGCAACCGGGGAGCTGTTTTTT. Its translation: CSARDGGQGATGELFF.

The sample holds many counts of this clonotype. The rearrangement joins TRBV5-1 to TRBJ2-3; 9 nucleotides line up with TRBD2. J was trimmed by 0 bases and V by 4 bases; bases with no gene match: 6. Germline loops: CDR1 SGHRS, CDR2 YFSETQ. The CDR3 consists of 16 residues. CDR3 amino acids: CASSKGTSPSTDTQYF. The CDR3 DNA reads TGCGCCAGCAGCAAAGGGACTAGCCCTAGCACAGATACGCAGTATTTT.

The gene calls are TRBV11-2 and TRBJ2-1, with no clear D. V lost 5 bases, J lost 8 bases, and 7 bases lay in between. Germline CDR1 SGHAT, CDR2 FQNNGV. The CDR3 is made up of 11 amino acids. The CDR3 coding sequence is TGTGCCAGCAGCCCGAAGGATGAGCAGTTCTTC. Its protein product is CASSPKDEQFF.

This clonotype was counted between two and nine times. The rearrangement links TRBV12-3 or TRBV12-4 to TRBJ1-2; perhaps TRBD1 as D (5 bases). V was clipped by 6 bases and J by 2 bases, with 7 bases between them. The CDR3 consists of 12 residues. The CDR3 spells CASRAGNYGYTF. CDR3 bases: TGTGCCAGCAGAGCAGGGAACTATGGCTACACCTTC.

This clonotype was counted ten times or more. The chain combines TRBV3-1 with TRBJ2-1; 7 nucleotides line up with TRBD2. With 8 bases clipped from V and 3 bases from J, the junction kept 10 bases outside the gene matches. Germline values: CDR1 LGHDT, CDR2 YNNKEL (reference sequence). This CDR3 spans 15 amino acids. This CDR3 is CASGRGVAGYNEQFF. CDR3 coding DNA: TGTGCCAGCGGCCGAGGGGTAGCGGGCTACAATGAGCAGTTCTTC.

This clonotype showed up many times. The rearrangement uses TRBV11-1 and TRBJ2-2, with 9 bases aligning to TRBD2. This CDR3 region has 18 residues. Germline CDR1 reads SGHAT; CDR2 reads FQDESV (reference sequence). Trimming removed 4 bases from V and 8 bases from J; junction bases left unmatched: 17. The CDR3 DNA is TGTGCCAGCAGCTCTCTAGGAGTTCGCGGGAGGGCCTCGGGGGAGCTGTTTTTT. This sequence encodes CASSSLGVRGRASGELFF.

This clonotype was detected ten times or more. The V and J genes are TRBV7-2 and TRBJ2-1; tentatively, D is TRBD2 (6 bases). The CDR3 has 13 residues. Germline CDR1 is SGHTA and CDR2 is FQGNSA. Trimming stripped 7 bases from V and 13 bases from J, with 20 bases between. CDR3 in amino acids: CASTSLGTSSQFF. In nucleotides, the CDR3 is TGTGCCAGCACCTCCTTGGGGACTTCCAGCCAGTTCTTC.

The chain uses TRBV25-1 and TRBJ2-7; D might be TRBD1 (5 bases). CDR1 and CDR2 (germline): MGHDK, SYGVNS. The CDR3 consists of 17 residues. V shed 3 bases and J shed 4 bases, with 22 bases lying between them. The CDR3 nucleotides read TGTGCCAGCAGTGATACGGGTGTACAGGTTTTCGGGTACGAGCAGTACTTC. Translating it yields CASSDTGVQVFGYEQYF.

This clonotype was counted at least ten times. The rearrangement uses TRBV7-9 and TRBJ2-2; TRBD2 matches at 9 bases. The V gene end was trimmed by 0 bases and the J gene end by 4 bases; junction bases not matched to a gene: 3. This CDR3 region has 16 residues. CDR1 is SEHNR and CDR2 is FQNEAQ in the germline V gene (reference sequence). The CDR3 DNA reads TGTGCCAGCAGCTTAGCCGGCGGGAGGGCCACCGGGGAGCTGTTTTTT. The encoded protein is CASSLAGGRATGELFF.

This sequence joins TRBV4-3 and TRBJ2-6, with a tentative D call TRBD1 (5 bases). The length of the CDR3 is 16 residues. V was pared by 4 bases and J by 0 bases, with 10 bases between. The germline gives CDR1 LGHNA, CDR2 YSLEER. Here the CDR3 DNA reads TGCGCCAGCAGCCGACAGACGAGCTCTGGGGCCAACGTCCTGACTTTC. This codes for CASSRQTSSGANVLTF.

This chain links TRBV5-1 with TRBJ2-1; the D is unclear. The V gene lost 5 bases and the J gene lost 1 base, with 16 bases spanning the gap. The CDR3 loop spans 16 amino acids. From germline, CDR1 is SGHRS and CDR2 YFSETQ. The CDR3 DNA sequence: TGCGCCAGCAGGGTAGGGATTCCTGTTTCCTACAATGAGCAGTTCTTC. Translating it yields CASRVGIPVSYNEQFF. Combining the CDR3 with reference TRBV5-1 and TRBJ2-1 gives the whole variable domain KAGVTQTPRYLIKTRGQQVTLSCSPISGHRSVSWYQQTPGQGLQFLFEYFSETQRNKGNFPGRFSGRQFSNSRSEMNVSTLELGDSALYLCASRVGIPVSYNEQFFGPGTRLTVL.

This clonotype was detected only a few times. CDR3 in amino acids: CASSLAVGWGTGELFF. CDR3 in DNA: TGTGCCAGCAGCTTGGCGGTGGGATGGGGCACCGGGGAGCTGTTTTTT. The chain carries TRBV5-6 and TRBJ2-2; D is unclear. The germline V and J ends were trimmed by 0 bases and 4 bases, with 13 bases remaining between them. The length of the CDR3 is 16 residues. Germline CDR1 is SGHDT and CDR2 is YYEEEE.

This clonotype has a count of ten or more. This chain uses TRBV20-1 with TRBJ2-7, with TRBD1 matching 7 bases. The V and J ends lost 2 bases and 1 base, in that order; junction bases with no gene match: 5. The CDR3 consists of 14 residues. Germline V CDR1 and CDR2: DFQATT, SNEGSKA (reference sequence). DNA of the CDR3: TGCAGTGCTAGAAAAGGACAGGCTTCCTACGAGCAGTACTTC. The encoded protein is CSARKGQASYEQYF.

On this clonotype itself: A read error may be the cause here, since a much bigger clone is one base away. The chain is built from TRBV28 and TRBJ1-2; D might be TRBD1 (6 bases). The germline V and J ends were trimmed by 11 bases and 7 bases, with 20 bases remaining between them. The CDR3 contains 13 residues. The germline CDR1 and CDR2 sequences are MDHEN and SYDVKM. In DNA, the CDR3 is TGTGCCTCTACGTCCCAGGGGAGACGTGGCTACACCTTC. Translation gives CASTSQGRRGYTF.